These T cell receptor beta chains were read from a single sample in a study of control samples from healthy donors and cancer patients. Profiled with immunoSEQ multiplex PCR; TCRdb holds only in-frame clones, not every one. The table shows some 98,000 clones, with about 81% occurring only once. Input material: PBMCs. The receptors derive from a man in his 70s with lung cancer. Each CDR3 is given with its conserved first and last residue. Fields, in order: D gene, J gene, CDR3 length, V gene, clone size, CDR3 protein, CDR3 DNA. A D gene is named only where the DNA matches it firmly. Clone size is not always given. Where it is, it says once, few, many or a class for expanded clones.

- TRBJ2-1 16 TRBV10-2 - CASSERSGENWNEQFF TGCGCCAGCAGTGAGAGGTCAGGGGAGAATTGGAATGAGCAGTTCTTC
TRBD1 TRBJ2-1 12 TRBV29-1 few CSGNRGRSEQFF TGCAGCGGGAACAGGGGTCGGAGTGAGCAGTTCTTC
- TRBJ2-1 15 TRBV2 - CASSEQLAHYNEQFF TGTGCCAGCAGTGAACAGCTAGCCCACTACAATGAGCAGTTCTTC
- TRBJ1-4 14 TRBV6-5 - CASRGGREWEKLFF TGTGCCAGCAGGGGGGGCAGGGAATGGGAAAAACTGTTTTTT
- TRBJ1-2 13 TRBV18 - CASTDRPNYGYTF TGTGCCAGCACGGACAGACCTAACTATGGCTACACCTTC
TRBD1 TRBJ1-2 15 TRBV5-1 - CASSPNGQGNYGYTF TGCGCCAGCAGCCCCAATGGACAGGGGAACTATGGCTACACCTTC
- TRBJ1-1 13 TRBV19 - CASSADGDTEAFF TGTGCCAGTAGTGCCGATGGGGACACTGAAGCTTTCTTT
- TRBJ2-1 15 TRBV27 once CASRTVLSRYNEQFF TGTGCCAGCAGGACTGTACTAAGCCGATACAATGAGCAGTTCTTC
- TRBJ2-5 14 TRBV18 - CASSPDSDVETQYF TGTGCCAGCTCACCAGACTCCGACGTGGAGACCCAGTACTTC
- TRBJ2-7 15 TRBV4-3 - CASSQEGNSPYEQYF TGCGCCAGCAGCCAAGAAGGGAACAGCCCCTACGAGCAGTACTTC
- TRBJ1-2 15 TRBV24-1 - CATSDSEGLVRGYTF TGTGCCACCAGTGATTCGGAGGGCCTGGTCAGAGGCTACACCTTC
- TRBJ1-2 14 TRBV6-5 - CASSRQAENYGYTF TGTGCCAGCAGTAGACAGGCTGAGAACTATGGCTACACCTTC
TRBD1 TRBJ2-7 15 TRBV28 - CASSSPGQGLREQYF TGTGCCAGCAGCTCACCGGGACAGGGATTGAGGGAGCAGTACTTC
TRBD1 TRBJ2-1 17 TRBV7-2 - CASSSAVQGGPYNEQFF TGTGCCAGCAGCTCCGCCGTACAGGGGGGACCCTACAATGAGCAGTTCTTC
- TRBJ2-7 16 TRBV11-3 - CASSLRQPQCHYEQYF TGTGCCAGCAGCTTACGACAGCCCCAATGCCACTACGAGCAGTACTTC
TRBD2 TRBJ2-1 12 TRBV30 - CAWKLAGVEQFF TGTGCCTGGAAGCTAGCGGGGGTCGAGCAGTTCTTC
- TRBJ2-7 14 TRBV6-1 - CASSEMGLPYEQYF TGTGCCAGCAGTGAGATGGGACTCCCCTACGAGCAGTACTTC
TRBD1 TRBJ1-3 19 TRBV30 - CAWRPGTGIIHSSGNTIYF TGTGCCTGGAGACCTGGGACAGGGATTATCCACAGCTCTGGAAACACCATATATTTT
TRBD1 TRBJ1-4 17 TRBV5-1 - CASSTGQGAGTNEKLFF TGCGCCAGCAGCACCGGACAGGGGGCAGGGACTAATGAAAAACTGTTTTTT
- TRBJ1-3 16 TRBV9 - CASSSLWGKVGNTIYF TGTGCCAGCAGCTCACTTTGGGGGAAGGTGGGAAACACCATATATTTT
- TRBJ2-7 14 TRBV5-8 - CASSWGDSSYEQYF TGTGCCAGCAGCTGGGGGGACAGTTCCTACGAGCAGTACTTC
- TRBJ2-3 13 TRBV10-2 - CASGPSSTDTQYF TGCGCCAGCGGGCCTTCTAGCACAGATACGCAGTATTTT
- TRBJ2-7 13 TRBV5-1 - CASSPGARDEQYF TGCGCCAGCAGCCCAGGGGCGAGGGACGAGCAGTACTTC
TRBD2 TRBJ2-3 12 TRBV27 - CASSSSGLTQYF TGTGCCAGCAGTTCTAGCGGTTTGACGCAGTATTTT
TRBD2 TRBJ2-7 17 TRBV14 - CASSPFWTSGYPYEQYF TGTGCCAGCAGCCCATTTTGGACTAGCGGGTACCCCTACGAGCAGTACTTC
TRBD1 TRBJ2-6 19 TRBV2 - CASSEALGQVRRGANVLTF TGTGCCAGCAGTGAAGCTTTGGGACAGGTACGGCGCGGGGCCAACGTCCTGACTTTC
- TRBJ2-2 17 TRBV5-1 - CASSRTRTQPDTGELFF TGCGCCAGCAGCCGGACCCGGACCCAACCGGACACCGGGGAGCTGTTTTTT
- TRBJ1-4 12 TRBV27 - CASSTTGEKLFF TGTGCCAGCAGTACAACGGGGGAAAAACTGTTTTTT
- TRBJ2-7 14 TRBV5-6 - CASTARGLSYEQYF TGTGCCAGCACCGCTCGGGGGCTCTCCTACGAGCAGTACTTC
- TRBJ2-3 15 TRBV6-5 - CASSYSTAGGDTQYF TGTGCCAGCAGTTACTCTACGGCGGGTGGAGATACGCAGTATTTT
- TRBJ2-1 15 TRBV6-5 - CASSYGLRGRNEQFF TGTGCCAGCAGTTACGGGCTCCGGGGCCGAAATGAGCAGTTCTTC
TRBD1 TRBJ2-4 15 TRBV19 - CASSGGQGHKNIQYF TGTGCCAGTAGTGGAGGACAGGGACACAAAAACATTCAGTACTTC
- TRBJ2-2 14 TRBV14 - CASRRQAYTGELFF TGTGCCAGCAGGCGACAGGCCTACACCGGGGAGCTGTTTTTT
TRBD1 TRBJ2-1 18 TRBV27 - CASSLRYGWDRDSNEQFF TGTGCCAGCAGTTTACGATACGGGTGGGACAGGGATTCCAATGAGCAGTTCTTC